This entry lists 18 T cell receptor beta chains sequenced from one sample in a study of beta chain features in type 1 diabetes. Antigens for these TCRs are unknown. Expressed TCRB transcripts were sequenced after all isolated RNA was converted to cDNA. The repertoire was sequenced with immunoSEQ multiplex PCR; TCRdb's copy has only in-frame clones and lacks some. The table has 550,000 to 850,000 clones, around 15% seen once; the top ten hold around 0.022%. Study-level results: TCRB CDR3s from Type 1 diabetes patients were moderately but significantly shorter in all four CD4+ subsets.

Sequencing was done on a sample of naive CD4+ T cells from blood. The receptor source for this set is a man aged 18 to 30 with type 1 diabetes.

The rearrangement links TRBV12-5 to TRBJ1-5; possible D gene TRBD1, 5 bases. Germline CDR1 and CDR2: LGHNT and FRNRAP. The CDR3 consists of 17 residues. Trimming cost V 1 base and J 0 bases, with 13 bases left between them. The CDR3 is CASGLAAGPYSNQPQHF. In nucleotides, the CDR3 is TGTGCTAGTGGTTTGGCCGCGGGGCCCTATAGCAATCAGCCCCAGCATTTT.

Points on this clone: The same CDR3 can be traced to other DNA sequences in this sample. This chain connects TRBV30 to TRBJ2-5; no reliable D call. The CDR3 is 13 amino acids. V was cut by 0 bases and J by 1 base, with 6 bases left in between. Germline V gene sequence: CDR1 GTSNPN, CDR2 SVGIG (reference sequence). The CDR3: CAWSVGFQETQYF. The CDR3 DNA follows: TGTGCCTGGAGTGTTGGCTTCCAAGAGACCCAGTACTTC.

This chain uses TRBV28 with TRBJ2-7, with TRBD1 matching over 10 bases. This CDR3 comprises 17 residues. V shed 4 bases and J 4 bases; nucleotides not matched to a gene: 13. Per the germline V gene, CDR1 is MDHEN and CDR2 is SYDVKM. The CDR3 loop is CASSSPGTGERSYEQYF. As DNA, the CDR3 is TGTGCCAGCAGTTCCCCCGGGACAGGGGAGAGGTCGTACGAGCAGTACTTC.

V usage is TRBV10-3 and J usage is TRBJ2-3, with D tentatively TRBD2 (5 bases). Germline CDR1 reads ENHRY; CDR2 reads SYGVKD. V was trimmed by 4 bases and J by 0 bases, leaving 8 bases between them. The CDR3 extends over 14 amino acids. CDR3: CAISASGSTDTQYF. The CDR3, as DNA: TGTGCCATCAGTGCCAGCGGAAGCACAGATACGCAGTATTTT.

With respect to this clone: One end of the junction varies from germline; a read error may be responsible. This chain links TRBV7-7 with TRBJ2-5; 7 bases align to TRBD2. Germline V gene data show CDR1 as SSHAT and CDR2 as FNYEAQ (reference sequence). The CDR3 covers 13 residues. The CDR3 nucleotides read TGTGCTAGCAGCTCCGGGACTAAAGAGACCCAGTACTTC. Its protein product is CASSSGTKETQYF.

This clone was seen more than once but under ten times. The CDR3 protein is CASSQDLAGGGYTF. CDR3 nucleotide sequence: TGCGCCAGCAGCCAAGATCTGGCAGGGGGTGGCTACACCTTC. The J gene is TRBJ1-2, the V gene TRBV4-1; 7 bases are shared with TRBD1. The CDR3 is made up of 14 amino acids. Germline CDR1 MGHRA, CDR2 YSYEKL. The trim removed 0 bases at V and 7 bases at J, leaving 5 bases unmatched.

This clone was found a few times. V usage is TRBV4-1 and J usage is TRBJ2-5; the D gene is possibly TRBD2 (7 bases). The CDR3 runs 18 residues. The V gene lost 3 bases and the J gene lost 0 bases, with 20 bases spanning the gap. From germline, CDR1 is MGHRA and CDR2 YSYEKL. CDR3 bases: TGCGCCAGCAGCCATGCAATACGGGGGGCCCAACACCAAGAGACCCAGTACTTC. This sequence encodes CASSHAIRGAQHQETQYF.

The chain carries TRBV4-1 and TRBJ2-5, with 8 bases fitting TRBD1. V lost 4 bases and J lost 3; bases outside the gene matches: 10. Germline V gene sequence: CDR1 MGHRA, CDR2 YSYEKL. This CDR3 region has 16 residues. CDR3 region: CASSPGTGKGKETQYF. CDR3 sequence (DNA): TGCGCCAGCAGCCCCGGGACAGGTAAAGGGAAAGAGACCCAGTACTTC.

The chain combines TRBV5-1 with TRBJ2-2; 7 positions match TRBD1. Germline V gene lookup returns CDR1 SGHRS and CDR2 YFSETQ. The CDR3 has 17 amino acids. V gave up 3 bases and J gave up 0 bases; unmatched junction bases: 8. CDR3 protein: CASSSGRDSANTGELFF. The CDR3 DNA reads TGCGCCAGCAGCTCCGGCCGGGACAGCGCGAACACCGGGGAGCTGTTTTTT.

There are a few counts of this clone. V and J are TRBV7-9 and TRBJ1-6; 7 nucleotides agree with TRBD1. This CDR3 contains 14 residues. Looked up from germline, CDR1 is SEHNR and CDR2 is FQNEAQ (reference sequence). J was trimmed by 10 bases and V by 4 bases; bases with no gene match: 7. In nucleotides, the CDR3 is TGTGCCAGCAGCTATGACAGGGATGGATCACCCCTCCACTTT. This codes for CASSYDRDGSPLHF.

The chain combines TRBV11-2 with TRBJ2-7; D is unresolved. This CDR3 has 14 amino acids. Per germline, CDR1 SGHAT and CDR2 FQNNGV. V gave up 4 bases and J gave up 0 bases, with 10 bases separating them. CDR3 sequence: CASSSWALSYEQYF. The CDR3 nucleotides are TGTGCCAGCAGCTCTTGGGCCCTCTCCTACGAGCAGTACTTC. Combining the CDR3 with reference TRBV11-2 and TRBJ2-7 gives the whole variable domain EAGVAQSPRYKIIEKRQSVAFWCNPISGHATLYWYQQILGQGPKLLIQFQNNGVVDDSQLPKDRFSAERLKGVDSTLKIQPAKLEDSAVYLCASSSWALSYEQYFGPGTRLTVT.

The chain uses TRBV7-2 and TRBJ1-6; TRBD1 agrees at 11 bases. CDR1 is SGHTA and CDR2 is FQGNSA in the germline V gene. With 0 bases clipped from V and 10 bases from J, the junction kept 8 bases outside the gene matches. The CDR3 is 17 residues long. CDR3: CASSLAGTGGNGSPLHF. DNA of the CDR3: TGTGCCAGCAGCTTAGCGGGGACAGGGGGTAACGGGTCACCCCTCCACTTT.

This rearrangement joins TRBV7-9 to TRBJ2-6; D call uncertain. V was clipped by 3 bases and J by 0 bases, with 6 bases between them. Germline lookup yields CDR1 SEHNR and CDR2 FQNEAQ (reference sequence). The length of the CDR3 is 15 residues. CDR3 loop: CASSFSYSGANVLTF. The CDR3 nucleotides are TGTGCCAGCAGCTTCTCCTACTCTGGGGCCAACGTCCTGACTTTC.

This clone has more than one count but fewer than ten. The chain couples TRBV7-9 to TRBJ1-4; 9 bases match TRBD1. J was trimmed by 5 bases and V by 5 bases; bases with no gene match: 6. Germline assignment: CDR1 SEHNR and CDR2 FQNEAQ (reference sequence). The CDR3 is 15 residues long. CDR3 DNA sequence: TGTGCCAGCAGCCAAGACAGGGGGGGAAATGAAAAACTGTTTTTT. Translating it yields CASSQDRGGNEKLFF.

V and J are TRBV19 and TRBJ2-1, with D possibly TRBD1 on 5 matching bases. Trimming shortened V by 6 bases and J by 5 bases, and 20 bases separated the two germline ends. The germline V gene has CDR1 LNHDA and CDR2 SQIVND (reference sequence). This CDR3 region has 16 residues. CDR3 residues: CASRKGVAPQDNEQFF. CDR3 DNA sequence: TGTGCCAGTAGGAAAGGAGTAGCCCCACAGGACAATGAGCAGTTCTTC. The full variable domain, rest sourced from reference TRBV19 and TRBJ2-1, is DGGITQSPKYLFRKEGQNVTLSCEQNLNHDAMYWYRQDPGQGLRLIYYSQIVNDFQKGDIAEGYSVSREKKESFPLTVTSAQKNPTAFYLCASRKGVAPQDNEQFFGPGTRLTVL.

CDR3 loop: CASNPGTSPYEQYF. The CDR3, as DNA: TGTGCCAGCAACCCCGGGACTAGTCCCTACGAGCAGTACTTC. The chain joins TRBV7-4 to TRBJ2-7, with TRBD2 matching 8 bases. After removal of 7 bases from V and 2 bases from J, the junction contained 7 bases not matched to a gene. The CDR3 length is 14 residues. CDR1 is SGHVT and CDR2 is SQSDAQ in the germline V gene.

This clone was recorded once. This sequence joins TRBV30 and TRBJ1-1, with 11 bases fitting TRBD1. The CDR3 runs to 13 residues. The germline V gene encodes CDR1 GTSNPN and CDR2 SVGIG (reference sequence). J was trimmed by 4 bases and V by 8 bases; bases with no gene match: 6. CDR3 DNA sequence: TGTGCCCTAAGGGGGACAGGGGGCACTGAAGCTTTCTTT. This translates into CALRGTGGTEAFF.

The sample holds one count of this clone. The chain couples TRBV10-3 to TRBJ2-7, with 8 positions matching TRBD1. From germline, CDR1 is ENHRY and CDR2 SYGVKD. The CDR3 is 14 residues long. V dropped 4 bases and J dropped 3; count of bases not matched to a gene: 5. The CDR3 coding sequence is TGTGCCATCAGTGGTGGACAGGGAAACTACGAGCAGTACTTC. It encodes CAISGGQGNYEQYF.